The 12 T cell receptor beta chains listed next were all sequenced from one sample in a study of blood T cell repertoires in COVID-19. Sequencing used immunoSEQ multiplex PCR; TCRdb keeps in-frame clones, though not all of them. The data hold about 86,000 clones, with 70% to 90% observed a single time. Sample: peripheral blood. The receptors come from a man aged 45-65 years with acute or convalescent COVID-19.

This sequence joins TRBV5-4 and TRBJ2-2, with D tentatively TRBD2 (5 bases). CDR1 and CDR2 (germline): SGHNT, YYREEE (reference sequence). V dropped 3 bases and J dropped 6 bases, with 15 bases sitting between them. The CDR3 totals 15 residues. CDR3 nucleotide sequence: TGTGCCAGCAGCTCCGGGGTCGAGGCCGCCGGGGAGCTGTTTTTT. It is translated as CASSSGVEAAGELFF.

V is TRBV4-2 and J is TRBJ1-2; 7 nucleotides align to TRBD1. Germline CDR1 and CDR2: LGHNA and YNFKEQ. After removal of 4 bases from V and 6 bases from J, the junction contained 11 bases not matched to a gene. The CDR3 spans 15 residues. CDR3 DNA: TGTGCCAGCAGCCGCAACTCCGGGACAGCGGATGGCTACACCTTC. Its translation is CASSRNSGTADGYTF.

The genes are TRBV27 and TRBJ2-3; 9 bases fit TRBD1. The CDR3 extends over 15 amino acids. Germline lookup yields CDR1 MNHEY and CDR2 SMNVEV (reference sequence). J gave up 5 bases and V 2 bases, and 5 bases lay outside the gene matches. The CDR3 here is CASSLRTGVVDTQYF. In DNA, the CDR3 is TGTGCCAGCAGTTTAAGGACAGGGGTGGTAGATACGCAGTATTTT.

The table lists this clone with a few counts. The chain employs TRBV11-3 and TRBJ2-2, with 7 positions matching TRBD1. The germline V gene has CDR1 SGHNT and CDR2 YENEEA. The length of the CDR3 is 17 residues. J was trimmed by 1 base and V by 5 bases; bases with no gene match: 10. CDR3 nucleotides: TGTGCCAGCAGCCCCACAAGCAGGGGGTGGAACACCGGGGAGCTGTTTTTT. This encodes CASSPTSRGWNTGELFF.

The V call is TRBV2, the J call TRBJ2-5, with D tentatively TRBD2 (5 bases). The CDR3 has 13 residues. Germline V gives CDR1 SNHLY, CDR2 FYNNEI. Trimming shortened V by 0 bases and J by 5 bases, and 7 bases separated the two germline ends. CDR3 loop: CASSEAGVETQYF. As DNA, the CDR3 is TGTGCCAGCAGTGAAGCCGGGGTGGAGACCCAGTACTTC.

The rearrangement joins TRBV2 to TRBJ2-2, with 10 bases aligning to TRBD1. The CDR3 has 16 amino acids. Trimming at V came to 6 bases and at J to 5 bases, leaving 9 bases not matched to a gene. CDR1 and CDR2 (germline): SNHLY, FYNNEI. CDR3 coding DNA: TGTGCCAGCAGCGACCGGGACAGGGGAGGGACCGGGGAGCTGTTTTTT. Its protein product is CASSDRDRGGTGELFF.

The gene calls are TRBV7-9 and TRBJ2-2; possibly TRBD2 for D (5 bases). The CDR3 spans 16 residues. CDR1 SEHNR and CDR2 FQNEAQ come from the germline V gene (reference sequence). V was cut by 1 base and J by 2 bases, with 11 bases left in between. CDR3 region: CASSLGSGVNTGELFF. The CDR3 DNA is TGTGCCAGCAGCTTAGGCAGCGGAGTCAACACCGGGGAGCTGTTTTTT.

The chain joins TRBV18 to TRBJ2-7; D is unresolved. Germline loops: CDR1 KGHSH, CDR2 LQKENI. V was clipped by 0 bases and J by 6 bases, with 9 bases between them. The CDR3 runs 13 residues. CDR3 bases: TGTGCCAGCTCACCACCGCCCAGAACCGAGCAGTACTTC. It specifies CASSPPPRTEQYF.

The genes are TRBV19 and TRBJ2-2; 10 bases match TRBD2. The trim removed 3 bases at V and 7 bases at J, leaving 5 bases unmatched. Germline CDR1 reads LNHDA; CDR2 reads SQIVND (reference sequence). This CDR3 has 15 residues. The CDR3 DNA is TGTGCCAGTAGTATTACAGCGGGGGGGATCGGGGAGCTGTTTTTT. This sequence encodes CASSITAGGIGELFF.

The rearrangement joins TRBV12-3 or TRBV12-4 to TRBJ2-2; D perhaps matches TRBD1 (5 bases). The CDR3 is 12 residues long. V lost 6 bases, J lost 4 bases, and 6 bases lay in between. CDR3 DNA sequence: TGTGCCAGCAGAACAGGCACCGGGGAGCTGTTTTTT. Its protein is CASRTGTGELFF.

For the CDR3, the DNA is TGTGCCACCGGGCTAGCGGAGGGGGGGTACAATGAGCAGTTCTTC. It translates to CATGLAEGGYNEQFF. The gene calls are TRBV24-1 and TRBJ2-1, with D possibly TRBD2 on 7 matching bases. The germline CDR1 and CDR2 sequences are KGHDR and SFDVKD. The CDR3 consists of 15 residues. Trimming took off 9 bases at V and 4 bases at J, with 18 bases between the two ends.

V is TRBV10-3 and J is TRBJ2-3; TRBD1 matches at 8 bases. The V gene's germline CDR1 is ENHRY and CDR2 SYGVKD. V was clipped by 9 bases and J by 6 bases; unmatched bases: 8. The CDR3 covers 13 residues. The CDR3: CAIGQGPEDTQYF. The CDR3 coding sequence is TGTGCCATAGGACAGGGCCCGGAGGATACGCAGTATTTT.